The entry below describes one T cell receptor beta chain. What it binds is unknown. At one end the junction does not follow the germline gene, possibly because of a read error. The sample originates from a study of tumor and adjacent non-tumor tissue in lung cancer. Overall study context: The patients, around 10 men and roughly 5 women, were roughly 30 to 76 with stage I to III disease.

The library came from three nested PCR rounds adapted from ARM-PCR protocols. TCRdb fed the multiplex PCR reads into MiXCR, producing one record per CDR3 protein. Found here are about 100,000 distinct CDR3 sequences, over 55% of them singletons; the top ten hold less than 20%. The template was RNA from unsorted bulk tissue. This non-tumor lung sample came from over 3 cm beyond the tumor edge. This CDR3 is built from 12 residues. Per germline, CDR1 MNHNS and CDR2 SASEGT. General study findings and limits: Top 100 clones took a larger repertoire share in normal lung. Higher tumor TCR diversity was associated with shorter survival.

This receptor was identified in a man younger than 40 with non-small cell lung cancer. The chain links TRBV6-1 to TRBJ1-6, with TRBD1 as a possible D gene (6 bases). The specimen sequenced was distant non-tumor lung tissue. CDR3 DNA sequence: TGTGCCATCGCGGACAGCAAATCACCCCTCCGCTTT. It codes for CAIADSKSPLRF.